This TCR beta chain is drawn from a study of blood T cell repertoires in COVID-19. In the study overall: Acute-phase and convalescent COVID-19 samples originated in the United States, Italy and Spain. From T cells, B-cell-depleted T cells, or PBMCs came the material, which was cDNA or gDNA.

As handled by the study authors: From reference gene primer amplification, estimates of nucleated cell counts were derived. Repertoires were generated with immunoSEQ multiplex PCR, while TCRdb's copy carries only in-frame clones and drops some. V and J calls plus clone size are reproduced from that table; the DNA served to infer D and trimming. Of roughly 200,000 clones in the sample, around 80% are singletons; the top ten hold about 20%. Germline assignment: CDR1 MGHRA and CDR2 YSYEKL. V was shortened by 4 bases and J by 0 bases, with 16 bases between the two germline ends. This CDR3 has 17 amino acids.

This chain links TRBV4-1 with TRBJ1-3, with D possibly matching TRBD1 (5 bases). Sequencing input: peripheral blood. The receptor comes from a human donor in a cohort sampled during active COVID-19. The CDR3 loop is CASSPRGGGISGNTIYF. DNA for the CDR3: TGCGCCAGCAGCCCCCGGGGGGGAGGGATCTCTGGAAACACCATATATTTT.